The next 22 T cell receptor beta chains were all read from a single sample in a study of graft-versus-host responses after intestinal transplantation. Antigen specificity for these receptors is unknown. Sequenced by immunoSEQ multiplex PCR; TCRdb stores in-frame clones only, minus some. The sample shows 35,000 to 50,000 clones, about 94% of them seen only once. Sequenced here: unstimulated CD8+ T cells sorted from spleen or lymph node cells, sampled before transplant. These receptors originate from a human donor who was the organ donor for an intestinal transplant.

The chain combines TRBV6-5 with TRBJ2-1; D is unclear. Per germline, CDR1 MNHEY and CDR2 SVGAGI. V was cut by 5 bases and J by 6 bases, with 5 bases left in between. The CDR3 length is 11 residues. CDR3 sequence reads: CASSEVNEQFF. Written as DNA, the CDR3 is TGTGCCAGCAGTGAAGTCAATGAGCAGTTCTTC.

CDR3 amino acids: CASSERELPPYEQYF. The CDR3 nucleotides read TGTGCCAGCAGTGAACGGGAGCTACCACCCTACGAGCAGTACTTC. The chain employs TRBV6-4 and TRBJ2-7; tentatively, D is TRBD2 (6 bases). Per the germline V gene, CDR1 is MRHNA and CDR2 is SNTAGT. Trimming shortened V by 3 bases and J by 2 bases, and 14 bases separated the two germline ends. The CDR3 loop spans 15 amino acids.

J is TRBJ2-3 and V is TRBV7-7; the D is unclear. The CDR3 extends over 15 amino acids. Trimming removed 2 bases at V and 6 bases at J, with 15 bases between. Germline CDR1 SSHAT, CDR2 FNYEAQ (reference sequence). The CDR3 sequence: CASSLSSRRSDTQYF. CDR3 in DNA: TGTGCCAGCAGCTTAAGTTCTAGGAGATCCGATACGCAGTATTTT.

The chain links TRBV6-5 to TRBJ2-1; 9 bases fit TRBD2. From germline, CDR1 is MNHEY and CDR2 SVGAGI. This CDR3 comprises 15 residues. The ends lost 8 bases at V and 7 bases at J; junction bases unmatched: 12. The CDR3 loop is CASGRVASGVNEQFF. The CDR3 nucleotides read TGTGCCAGCGGAAGGGTCGCTAGCGGGGTTAATGAGCAGTTCTTC.

This clone was found once. Written as DNA, the CDR3 is TGTGCCAGCAGCGTAGCGGGGGACAGGGTTCGGGAGCAGTACTTC. Translated, it gives CASSVAGDRVREQYF. This chain joins TRBV9 and TRBJ2-7; 9 bases are shared with TRBD1. The CDR3 spans 15 residues. V lost 0 bases and J lost 7; bases outside the gene matches: 8. Germline V gene lookup returns CDR1 SGDLS and CDR2 YYNGEE. The full variable domain, its missing parts supplied by reference TRBV9 and TRBJ2-7, is DSGVTQTPKHLITATGQRVTLRCSPRSGDLSVYWYQQSLDQGLQFLIQYYNGEERAKGNILERFSAQQFPDLHSELNLSSLELGDSALYFCASSVAGDRVREQYFGPGTRLTVT.

CDR3 in amino acids: CSVTGGIYNEQFF. DNA for the CDR3: TGCAGCGTAACAGGGGGCATCTACAATGAGCAGTTCTTC. The chain carries TRBV29-1 and TRBJ2-1; 9 positions match TRBD1. The germline V gene has CDR1 SQVTM and CDR2 ANQGSEA. J lost 3 bases, V lost 6 bases, and 3 bases had no gene match. The CDR3 sequence is 13 residues long.

This chain connects TRBV2 to TRBJ1-5; TRBD1 matches 7 bases. The CDR3 sequence is 16 residues long. Germline lookup yields CDR1 SNHLY and CDR2 FYNNEI. With 3 bases clipped from V and 1 base from J, the junction kept 6 bases outside the gene matches. The chain's CDR3 is CASSEEGAGSNQPQHF. The CDR3 nucleotides read TGTGCCAGCAGTGAGGAGGGGGCTGGAAGCAATCAGCCCCAGCATTTT.

The table lists this clone with a count of one. CDR3 amino acids: CASSEVERVEQYF. Here the CDR3 DNA reads TGTGCCAGCAGTGAAGTAGAGCGGGTCGAGCAGTACTTC. This sequence joins TRBV6-5 and TRBJ2-7; a possible D gene is TRBD2 (6 bases). Trimming left V 5 bases short and J 6 bases short, with 14 bases between. This CDR3 has 13 residues. The germline V gene encodes CDR1 MNHEY and CDR2 SVGAGI.

The chain couples TRBV2 to TRBJ2-2; D ambiguous. Trimming took 1 base from V and 4 from J, leaving 10 bases between them. This CDR3 contains 15 residues. Germline CDR1 SNHLY, CDR2 FYNNEI. The CDR3 nucleotides are TGTGCCAGCAGTGAAGGCCGGGCTGGCACCGGGGAGCTGTTTTTT. Encoded protein: CASSEGRAGTGELFF.

This clone was recorded only once. The V gene is TRBV28, the J gene TRBJ2-6, with D tentatively TRBD1 (6 bases). Germline V gene data show CDR1 as MDHEN and CDR2 as SYDVKM. Trimming took off 5 bases at V and 0 bases at J, with 8 bases between the two ends. There are 15 residues in the CDR3. The CDR3 DNA reads TGTGCCAGCAGTGGGACAAACTCTGGGGCCAACGTCCTGACTTTC. This sequence encodes CASSGTNSGANVLTF.

V usage is TRBV13 and J usage is TRBJ2-7, with a tentative D call TRBD2 (5 bases). This CDR3 contains 17 residues. Germline-derived CDR1 and CDR2 are PRHDT and FYEKMQ (reference sequence). The V end lost 1 base, the J end lost 2 bases, and 18 bases lay between the germline ends. The CDR3 sequence is CASSLALTKDSPYEQYF. CDR3 coding DNA: TGTGCCAGCAGCTTAGCCCTAACCAAGGACTCCCCCTACGAGCAGTACTTC.

This chain connects TRBV28 to TRBJ1-1; 10 bases fit TRBD1. V shed 4 bases and J 4 bases; nucleotides not matched to a gene: 15. The germline V gene has CDR1 MDHEN and CDR2 SYDVKM. This CDR3 contains 18 residues. CDR3 sequence: CASSYHYPRQGAGTEAFF. The CDR3 DNA is TGTGCCAGCAGTTACCACTATCCTAGACAGGGGGCAGGCACTGAAGCTTTCTTT.

V and J are TRBV4-1 and TRBJ2-7; 10 bases match TRBD2. Germline V lookup: CDR1 MGHRA, CDR2 YSYEKL. The V gene end was trimmed by 3 bases and the J gene end by 0 bases; junction bases not matched to a gene: 2. This CDR3 has 15 amino acids. Written as DNA, the CDR3 is TGCGCCAGCAGCCATCGGACTAGCGGCTCCTACGAGCAGTACTTC. Its translation is CASSHRTSGSYEQYF.

The rearrangement joins TRBV10-3 to TRBJ2-7; D may be TRBD2 (6 bases). This CDR3 is 14 amino acids long. Trimming removed 10 bases from V and 2 bases from J, with 18 bases in between. CDR1 is ENHRY, CDR2 SYGVKD, per germline. CDR3 in DNA: TGTGCCACCTGCGGACTAACAGCCCCCTACGAGCAGTACTTC. Its protein is CATCGLTAPYEQYF.

This clone came up once. The V and J genes are TRBV2 and TRBJ2-7; no reliable D call. The CDR3 extends over 16 amino acids. Germline V CDR1 and CDR2: SNHLY, FYNNEI. The germline V and J ends were trimmed by 1 base and 0 bases, with 13 bases remaining between them. The DNA for the CDR3 is TGTGCCAGCAGTGAAGAGGCGGCCCTGAGCTCCTACGAGCAGTACTTC. Translated: CASSEEAALSSYEQYF.

This clone was found once. This chain connects TRBV7-2 to TRBJ2-7; D tentatively fits TRBD1 or TRBD2 (5 bases each). The CDR3 loop spans 15 amino acids. The V gene lost 3 bases and the J gene lost 2 bases, with 14 bases spanning the gap. Germline V gives CDR1 SGHTA, CDR2 FQGNSA. CDR3 protein: CASSFYWGPTYEQYF. CDR3 sequence (DNA): TGTGCCAGCAGCTTTTATTGGGGACCAACCTACGAGCAGTACTTC.

This chain links TRBV4-3 with TRBJ2-1, with 9 bases lining up with TRBD2. CDR1 and CDR2 from the germline V gene are LGHNA and YSLEER. J was trimmed by 4 bases and V by 4 bases; bases with no gene match: 11. The CDR3 extends over 17 amino acids. CDR3 DNA: TGCGCCAGCAGCCCGGATCAGACTAGCGGAGATTACAATGAGCAGTTCTTC. Protein product: CASSPDQTSGDYNEQFF.

The genes are TRBV5-5 and TRBJ1-5; D ambiguous. The V gene's germline CDR1 is SGHKS and CDR2 YYEKEE (reference sequence). Deletions cut 0 bases from V and 0 bases from J, with 13 bases between. CDR3 length: 17 residues. As DNA, the CDR3 is TGTGCCAGCAGCTTGGGACCCGCTGGATATAGCAATCAGCCCCAGCATTTT. This codes for CASSLGPAGYSNQPQHF.

As for this clone: The identical CDR3 is also encoded by other nucleotide sequences in the sample. This sequence joins TRBV28 and TRBJ2-7; TRBD1 or TRBD2 may be the D gene (8 bases each). V was clipped by 6 bases and J by 2 bases, with 17 bases between them. CDR3 length: 15 residues. The germline gives CDR1 MDHEN, CDR2 SYDVKM. CDR3 coding DNA: TGTGCCAGCAGGCCAGACAGGGGACTAGCCTACGAGCAGTACTTC. It encodes CASRPDRGLAYEQYF.

The rearrangement uses TRBV28 and TRBJ2-2, with 7 bases that match TRBD1. J lost 1 base, V lost 5 bases, and 7 bases had no gene match. Germline CDR1 and CDR2: MDHEN and SYDVKM. This CDR3 spans 16 amino acids. The CDR3 DNA reads as TGTGCCAGCAGTAAATCCGGGACAGAGAACACCGGGGAGCTGTTTTTT. Amino acid sequence: CASSKSGTENTGELFF. Full variable domain (outside the CDR3, taken from reference TRBV28 and TRBJ2-2): DVKVTQSSRYLVKRTGEKVFLECVQDMDHENMFWYRQDPGLGLRLIYFSYDVKMKEKGDIPEGYSVSREKKERFSLILESASTNQTSMYLCASSKSGTENTGELFFGEGSRLTVL.

The chain has TRBV18 and TRBJ2-1; TRBD1 aligns across 7 bases. The germline gives CDR1 KGHSH, CDR2 LQKENI. The CDR3 extends over 16 amino acids. Trimming took 4 bases from V and 8 from J; bases not matched to a gene: 14. This chain's CDR3 is CASSHFDRANTDEQFF. The CDR3 nucleotides read TGTGCCAGCTCACACTTTGACAGGGCCAACACCGATGAGCAGTTCTTC. Using reference TRBV18 and TRBJ2-1 for the parts outside the CDR3, the full variable domain is NAGVMQNPRHLVRRRGQEARLRCSPMKGHSHVYWYRQLPEEGLKFMVYLQKENIIDESGMPKERFSAEFPKEGPSILRIQQVVRGDSAAYFCASSHFDRANTDEQFFGPGTRLTVL.

The chain uses TRBV11-2 and TRBJ2-1, with D unclear. This CDR3 has 11 amino acids. V gave up 0 bases and J gave up 10 bases, with 4 bases separating them. CDR1 and CDR2 from the germline V gene are SGHAT and FQNNGV. CDR3 residues: CASSLEGEQFF. CDR3 DNA: TGTGCCAGCAGCTTAGAAGGGGAGCAGTTCTTC.